This T cell receptor beta chain was obtained from a study of T cells expressing NK-cell markers. Study background: One of the eight sequenced donors was seronegative, whereas the other seven were HCMV-seropositive. Study observations and caveats: HCMV specificity was not established for the expanded NKG2C+ T cell clones. The study found these clonotypes also leading the CD3+CD56-NKG2C+ fraction in four donors.

The authors made TCR beta cDNA libraries by 5'RACE template switching. This switching added a universal primer site and UMIs. TCRdb reprocessed the 5' RACE reads and reports one entry per CDR3 protein, with no DNA. Its clone listing holds 120,000 to 150,000 distinct CDR3 sequences. Concerning this clonotype itself: Its antigen is as yet unknown.

This sequence was found in a man aged 18 to 35 in good health. Sequenced: blood T cells: a sorted CD56 or NKG2C T cell subset, CD4+ or CD8+ T cells, or bulk PBMC T cells (not recorded which).

CDR3 residues: CASSPLPWDRLEETQYF. The chain employs TRBV18 and TRBJ2-5; TCRdb returns TRBD1, unconfirmable since there is no DNA. Germline CDR1 and CDR2: KGHSH and LQKENI. The CDR3 totals 17 residues. The complete variable domain, with remaining parts taken from reference TRBV18 and TRBJ2-5, reads NAGVMQNPRHLVRRRGQEARLRCSPMKGHSHVYWYRQLPEEGLKFMVYLQKENIIDESGMPKERFSAEFPKEGPSILRIQQVVRGDSAAYFCASSPLPWDRLEETQYFGPGTRLLVL.